The clone carrying this T cell receptor beta chain was counted between two and nine times. Its target is not known. The entry originates in a study of cytomegalovirus exposure and HLA in healthy donors. Findings of the study overall: TCR beta sequences reportedly predicted the HLA-A and HLA-B alleles of most subjects accurately. A list of roughly 180 TCR beta chains associated with cytomegalovirus was given. A later analysis found most CMV-associated TCR beta chains apparently HLA-restricted.

PCR used 60 Vbeta primers and 13 Jbeta primers. Libraries were prepared by immunoSEQ multiplex PCR; TCRdb keeps only in-frame clonotypes and omits some of them. The sample has 150,000 to 200,000 clones, about an eighth seen once. Unmatched junction bases numbered 15, after V lost 5 bases and J lost 5 bases. Germline CDR1 reads PRHDT; CDR2 reads FYEKMQ (reference sequence). The CDR3 loop spans 17 amino acids. The J gene is TRBJ2-7, the V gene TRBV13; 10 positions match TRBD1. Source material: PBMCs. This sequence was found in a man aged 45-65 years in good health and CMV-seropositive. The chain's CDR3 is CASSLPISGQGNDEQYF. For the CDR3, the DNA is TGTGCCAGCAGCCTTCCGATATCGGGACAGGGGAATGACGAGCAGTACTTC.